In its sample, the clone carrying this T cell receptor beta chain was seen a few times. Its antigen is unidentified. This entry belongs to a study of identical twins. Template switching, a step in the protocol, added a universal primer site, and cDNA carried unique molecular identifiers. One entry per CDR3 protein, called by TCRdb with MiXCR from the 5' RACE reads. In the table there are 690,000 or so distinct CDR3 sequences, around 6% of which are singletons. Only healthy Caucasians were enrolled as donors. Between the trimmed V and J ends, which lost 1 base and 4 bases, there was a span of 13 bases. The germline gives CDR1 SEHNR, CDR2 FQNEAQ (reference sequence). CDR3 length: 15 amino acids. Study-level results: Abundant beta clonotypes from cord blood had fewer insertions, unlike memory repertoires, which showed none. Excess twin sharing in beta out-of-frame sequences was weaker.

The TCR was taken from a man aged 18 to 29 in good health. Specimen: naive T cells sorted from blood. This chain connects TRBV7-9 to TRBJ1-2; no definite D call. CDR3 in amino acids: CASSLGLEVPYGYTF. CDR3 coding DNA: TGTGCCAGCAGCTTAGGTCTAGAAGTTCCCTATGGCTACACCTTC.